A single sample gave rise to the 27 T cell receptor beta chains below, sequenced in a study of early T cells in non-severe SARS-CoV-2 infection. TCRdb used MiXCR to reprocess the 5' RACE reads, holding one entry per CDR3 protein. The repertoire includes around 66,000 distinct CDR3 sequences, about 13% of them detected once, and about 8.3% sits in the top ten. The sample was whole blood. The receptors shown here come from an adult who was a healthcare worker with PCR-confirmed SARS-CoV-2 infection or an uninfected control (not recorded which).

This clonotype was counted between two and nine times. The CDR3 DNA is TGTGCCAGCACTACGACGGACTCTGGGGCCAACGTCCTGACTTTC. Translation: CASTTTDSGANVLTF. The V and J genes are TRBV12-3 or TRBV12-4 and TRBJ2-6; D is ambiguous. This CDR3 is built from 15 residues. Deletions cut 7 bases from V and 0 bases from J, with 10 bases between.

This clonotype occurred a few times. This rearrangement joins TRBV5-1 to TRBJ1-1; D gene ambiguous. The CDR3 sequence is 14 residues long. Germline-derived CDR1 and CDR2 are SGHRS and YFSETQ. V lost 4 bases to trimming and J lost 1 base, with 11 bases between them. This chain's CDR3 is CASSPGTSNTEAFF. The CDR3 nucleotides are TGCGCCAGCAGCCCGGGCACGTCGAACACTGAAGCTTTCTTT.

This clonotype has ten or more counts. The chain employs TRBV6-5 and TRBJ2-5; tentatively, D is TRBD2 (5 bases). The germline V gene has CDR1 MNHEY and CDR2 SVGAGI. The CDR3 totals 11 residues. V lost 7 bases and J 4 bases, leaving 7 bases between the germline ends. CDR3 protein: CASTSGETQYF. The CDR3 DNA is TGTGCCAGCACGAGCGGAGAGACCCAGTACTTC.

The table lists this clonotype with a few counts. The V gene is TRBV10-3, the J gene TRBJ1-3; 8 nucleotides line up with TRBD1. Germline CDR1 reads ENHRY; CDR2 reads SYGVKD. This CDR3 is built from 14 residues. V lost 5 bases and J lost 4; bases outside the gene matches: 4. CDR3 sequence (DNA): TGTGCCATCAGTTCACAGGGGGGCGGAAACACCATATATTTT. This encodes CAISSQGGGNTIYF.

CDR3: CASSLLIRQEGEKLFF. Here the CDR3 DNA reads TGTGCCAGCAGTTTACTGATTCGGCAGGAAGGGGAAAAACTGTTTTTT. The rearrangement joins TRBV28 to TRBJ1-4, with D unresolved. Trimming removed 2 bases from V and 8 bases from J, with 18 bases in between. CDR3 length: 16 amino acids. Germline CDR1 and CDR2: MDHEN and SYDVKM.

Only a few counts were recorded for this clonotype. The chain uses TRBV12-3 or TRBV12-4 and TRBJ1-5, with unresolved D. V lost 2 bases and J lost 2, with 16 bases in between. This CDR3 spans 17 amino acids. This CDR3 is CASSLRPLAKGNQPQHF. CDR3 in DNA: TGTGCCAGCAGTTTAAGGCCGCTGGCAAAGGGCAATCAGCCCCAGCATTTT.

This clonotype was seen at least ten times. V is TRBV6-2 or TRBV6-3 and J is TRBJ1-5, with D unclear. This CDR3 has 17 residues. Trimming stripped 2 bases from V and 4 bases from J, with 18 bases between. CDR1 is MNHEY and CDR2 is SVGEGT in the germline V gene. CDR3 loop: CASSYASGRALNQPQHF. DNA of the CDR3: TGTGCCAGCAGTTACGCCTCAGGACGGGCCTTAAATCAGCCCCAGCATTTT.

This clonotype showed up many times. The chain combines TRBV7-6 with TRBJ2-5, with 16 bases fitting TRBD2. Per germline, CDR1 SGHVS and CDR2 FNYEAQ. The CDR3 covers 19 residues. V lost 5 bases and J lost 4; bases outside the gene matches: 13. Here the CDR3 DNA reads TGTGCCAGCAGCACCCCCGGGACTAGCGGGAGGGCCTTGGGAGAGACCCAGTACTTC. It is translated as CASSTPGTSGRALGETQYF. Based on the CDR3 plus reference TRBV7-6 and TRBJ2-5, the full variable domain is GAGVSQSPRYKVTKRGQDVALRCDPISGHVSLYWYRQALGQGPEFLTYFNYEAQQDKSGLPNDRFSAERPEGSISTLTIQRTEQRDSAMYRCASSTPGTSGRALGETQYFGPGTRLLVL.

This clonotype has only one observation. Given a much more abundant clone one base away, this may be a read error. The V gene is TRBV5-1, the J gene TRBJ1-1; no clear D gene. The germline CDR1 and CDR2 sequences are SGHRS and YFSETQ. The CDR3 runs to 14 residues. CDR3 bases: TGCACCAGCAGCTTGGAATCTTCTAGAACTGAAGCTTTCTTT. Its translation is CTSSLESSRTEAFF.

This clonotype was seen a handful of times. The J gene is TRBJ1-4, the V gene TRBV10-3; 7 bases map to TRBD1. The CDR3 is 14 amino acids. J gave up 4 bases and V 4 bases, and 3 bases lay outside the gene matches. Germline values: CDR1 ENHRY, CDR2 SYGVKD. The CDR3 region is CAISGQGDNEKLFF. As DNA, the CDR3 is TGTGCCATCAGTGGGCAGGGGGATAATGAAAAACTGTTTTTT.

This clonotype turned up a few times. J is TRBJ1-5 and V is TRBV19; 8 nucleotides align to TRBD1. V shed 2 bases and J 6 bases; nucleotides not matched to a gene: 6. The CDR3 contains 15 residues. CDR1 is LNHDA, CDR2 SQIVND, per germline (reference sequence). The CDR3 DNA reads TGTGCCAGTAGTATACAGGGGGCGCGAGGTCAGCCCCAGCATTTT. This encodes CASSIQGARGQPQHF.

In this sample, this clonotype turned up a few times. This chain links TRBV5-6 with TRBJ2-7; the D is unclear. Trimming took 4 bases from V and 5 from J, leaving 10 bases between them. The CDR3 has 12 residues. Germline V gene sequence: CDR1 SGHDT, CDR2 YYEEEE. The CDR3: CASSVLDHEQYF. CDR3 nucleotides: TGTGCCAGCAGCGTCTTAGACCACGAGCAGTACTTC. The whole variable domain, remainder taken from reference TRBV5-6 and TRBJ2-7, is DAGVTQSPTHLIKTRGQQVTLRCSPKSGHDTVSWYQQALGQGPQFIFQYYEEEERQRGNFPDRFSGHQFPNYSSELNVNALLLGDSALYLCASSVLDHEQYFGPGTRLTVT.

This clonotype was seen only a few times. This sequence joins TRBV5-4 and TRBJ2-3; no firm D call. Germline loops: CDR1 SGHNT, CDR2 YYREEE (reference sequence). This CDR3 is built from 12 residues. V lost 0 bases to trimming and J lost 4 bases, with 3 bases between them. The CDR3 reads CASSLVSDTQYF. CDR3 sequence (DNA): TGTGCCAGCAGCTTGGTCTCAGATACGCAGTATTTT.

In its sample, this clonotype was seen a few times. The J gene is TRBJ1-2, the V gene TRBV9; no firm D call. Germline CDR1 reads SGDLS; CDR2 reads YYNGEE. This CDR3 contains 14 residues. The ends were cut back, 1 base at V and 4 bases at J, with 11 bases in the middle. The CDR3 DNA reads TGTGCCAGCAGCGTACAAGGCGGTGGCTATGGCTACACCTTC. Its protein product is CASSVQGGGYGYTF.

The chain carries TRBV11-2 and TRBJ1-4; D is perhaps TRBD1 (5 bases). The CDR3 loop spans 13 amino acids. The V end lost 11 bases, the J end lost 7 bases, and 17 bases lay between the germline ends. Germline loops: CDR1 SGHAT, CDR2 FQNNGV. The CDR3 sequence is CAVRGREVEKLFF. Written as DNA, the CDR3 is TGTGCCGTGCGGGGCAGGGAGGTTGAAAAACTGTTTTTT.

Many counts were recorded for this clonotype. The rearrangement links TRBV5-1 to TRBJ2-3, with 12 bases identical to TRBD2. After removal of 4 bases from V and 3 bases from J, the junction contained 12 bases not matched to a gene. Germline CDR1 reads SGHRS; CDR2 reads YFSETQ. The CDR3 covers 18 residues. CDR3 in amino acids: CASSRTASGRAVTDTQYF. In DNA, the CDR3 is TGCGCCAGCAGCCGGACGGCTAGCGGGAGGGCCGTAACAGATACGCAGTATTTT.

For the CDR3, the DNA is TGTGCCAGCTCACCACTTGATGAGCAGTTCTTC. Amino acid sequence: CASSPLDEQFF. V usage is TRBV18 and J usage is TRBJ2-1; D not resolved. Trimming took 1 base from V and 8 from J, leaving 3 bases between them. Looked up from germline, CDR1 is KGHSH and CDR2 is LQKENI. The CDR3 sequence is 11 residues long.

This clonotype was picked up a small number of times. The chain carries TRBV10-3 and TRBJ1-3; D is unresolved. The V and J ends lost 6 bases and 0 bases respectively, with 15 bases between them. The CDR3 spans 16 residues. From germline, CDR1 is ENHRY and CDR2 SYGVKD. The CDR3 reads CAIRPPGGDSGNTIYF. CDR3 in DNA: TGTGCCATCAGACCCCCAGGCGGGGACTCTGGAAACACCATATATTTT.

The J gene is TRBJ1-1, the V gene TRBV7-9; D is undetermined. Trimming took 11 bases from V and 1 from J, leaving 8 bases between them. The germline gives CDR1 SEHNR, CDR2 FQNEAQ (reference sequence). CDR3 size: 11 residues. The DNA for the CDR3 is TGTGCCGGCCAACAGAACACTGAAGCTTTCTTT. Its translation is CAGQQNTEAFF.

The CDR3 is CASSQNRVNTGELFF. The CDR3, as DNA: TGTGCCAGCAGTCAGAACAGGGTAAACACCGGGGAGCTGTTTTTT. The chain uses TRBV2 and TRBJ2-2; the D gene is possibly TRBD1 (6 bases). The CDR3 covers 15 residues. Trimming removed 5 bases at V and 2 bases at J, with 12 bases between. Germline V CDR1 and CDR2: SNHLY, FYNNEI. Looking up the rest from reference TRBV2 and TRBJ2-2 gives the full variable domain: EPEVTQTPSHQVTQMGQEVILRCVPISNHLYFYWYRQILGQKVEFLVSFYNNEISEKSEIFDDQFSVERPDGSNFTLKIRSTKLEDSAMYFCASSQNRVNTGELFFGEGSRLTVL.

This clonotype came up a few times. This chain connects TRBV28 to TRBJ2-7; 8 bases match TRBD1. The V gene end was trimmed by 6 bases and the J gene end by 0 bases; junction bases not matched to a gene: 4. CDR1 and CDR2 (germline): MDHEN, SYDVKM. The CDR3 is 14 residues long. CDR3 DNA: TGTGCCAGCAGAACAGGGGGTCCCTCCTACGAGCAGTACTTC. This translates into CASRTGGPSYEQYF.

This clonotype was recorded many times. The chain recombines TRBV29-1 with TRBJ2-3, with TRBD2 identical over 7 bases. Germline V CDR1 and CDR2: SQVTM, ANQGSEA. The CDR3 loop spans 12 amino acids. V lost 4 bases to trimming and J lost 7 bases; unmatched junction nucleotides: 5. The CDR3 nucleotides are TGCAGCGTTGCAGGGAGGGATAATACGCAGTATTTT. Translating it yields CSVAGRDNTQYF.

The sample holds many counts of this clonotype. This rearrangement joins TRBV6-6 to TRBJ1-5, with a weak D call TRBD1 (5 bases). This CDR3 comprises 16 residues. CDR1 MNHNY and CDR2 SVGAGI come from the germline V gene (reference sequence). V was shortened by 5 bases and J by 4 bases, with 18 bases between the two germline ends. CDR3 bases: TGTGCCAGCAGTACTTACCCGGGACCGACGAATCAGCCCCAGCATTTT. It yields the protein CASSTYPGPTNQPQHF.

There are a few counts of this clonotype. This chain joins TRBV28 and TRBJ2-2, with D uncertain. This CDR3 comprises 13 residues. V was trimmed by 5 bases and J by 3 bases, leaving 7 bases between them. Germline V CDR1 and CDR2: MDHEN, SYDVKM. The CDR3 sequence is CASSPGHTGELFF. CDR3 DNA sequence: TGTGCCAGCAGTCCCGGACACACCGGGGAGCTGTTTTTT.

The chain links TRBV6-6 to TRBJ2-5, with TRBD2 as a possible D gene (5 bases). The CDR3 is made up of 13 amino acids. V lost 2 bases, J lost 4 bases, and 8 bases lay in between. Germline V gene sequence: CDR1 MNHNY, CDR2 SVGAGI (reference sequence). The CDR3 coding sequence is TGTGCCAGCAGTTACCCGGGAACAGAGACCCAGTACTTC. It yields the protein CASSYPGTETQYF.

The chain couples TRBV6-5 to TRBJ1-1, with D possibly matching TRBD1 (5 bases). V was pared by 2 bases and J by 1 base, with 5 bases between. Looked up from germline, CDR1 is MNHEY and CDR2 is SVGAGI. This CDR3 contains 13 residues. The chain's CDR3 is CASSYRGNTEAFF. The CDR3 nucleotides are TGTGCCAGCAGTTACAGGGGGAACACTGAAGCTTTCTTT.

Many counts were recorded for this clonotype. This chain connects TRBV28 to TRBJ2-7; 12 bases align to TRBD2. CDR3 length: 16 residues. The ends lost 6 bases at V and 1 base at J; junction bases unmatched: 7. The germline CDR1 and CDR2 sequences are MDHEN and SYDVKM. The CDR3 bases are TGTGCCAGCAGCCCGTCGGGACTAGCGGGTTCCTACGAGCAGTACTTC. Translated: CASSPSGLAGSYEQYF.